The T cell receptor beta chain under discussion was sequenced for a study of naive CD8 T cells in extremely preterm neonates (TCRdb year 2017). Background on the whole study: The study compared TCRbeta CDR3 repertoires of sorted naive CD8+ T cells across four age groups: extremely preterm neonates, term neonates, young children and adults. The full study reports these points: Preterm CDR3s were shorter, with fewer N additions and less junctional trimming, and were closer to germline than those of older groups. Among the limitations the authors pointed out were a small sample size and productive template counts that varied across preterm samples. Compared with all other age groups, preterm neonates showed significantly lower iChao1 richness (p < 0.05) along with an even clone distribution, indicating a less rich repertoire. To track T cell development within individuals, the authors urged prospective longitudinal studies of preterm and term neonates. The proportion of shared CDR3 nucleotide sequences was higher in preterm neonates (approximately 2.5%) than in term neonates (around 0.4%), young children (about 0.03%) and adults (roughly 0.01%).

TCRbeta CDR3 regions were amplified from genomic DNA by a two-step, bias-controlled multiplex PCR. Primers specific for every TRBV and TRBJ gene segment were used in the multiplex PCR. The immunoSEQ Assay was used to generate TCRbeta repertoire data. The authors' pipeline ran thus. To merge closely related sequences, reads went through filtering and clustering using a relative-frequency ratio and a modified nearest-neighbor algorithm. IMGT annotation was followed for the assignment of V, D and J genes to CDR3 sequences. Template counts were corrected for PCR amplification bias by normalization and were quantified against synthetic TCR CDR3 analog sequences. Analyses were restricted to unique productive sequences, meaning in-frame CDR3 sequences without stop codons. The immunoSEQ Analyzer software was used to compute clonality, defined as 1 minus Pielou's evenness, and iChao1 richness. Statistical testing was performed in JMP, using Student's t-test or a non-parametric test depending on Shapiro-Wilk normality results. TCRdb limited this immuneACCESS table to in-frame rearrangements with V and J called. A share of clones is missing; checked studies link under half to unresolved V genes, and the rest is unexplained. V, J and clone size reflect that table, while D and trimming were determined from the DNA. For this sample the table gives around 23,000 clones, of which about nine tenths were detected only once. The top ten clonotypes cover roughly 0.93% of the sample.

Reading from cysteine to phenylalanine, the CDR3 counts 13 amino acids. Only the CDR3 part of the read is kept: 39 bases, read in frame from the first base. Taken from the germline V gene, the CDR1 and CDR2 loops are SGHDN and FVKESK. Clipping removes 4 bases from V and 3 bases from J, with 0 as the unmatched junction base count. Notes on this clone: Which antigen it targets is not known. No base quality values were provided; no much bigger clone lies one nucleotide off.

A handful of extremely preterm deliveries, at about 22-27 weeks of gestation, provided the preterm samples. The study excluded pregnancies involving fetal demise, active maternal HSV infection or known maternal HIV infection. A FACSAria III cell sorter was used to sort live, Annexin V-negative naive CD8+ T cells (CD3+CD8+CD45RA+CCR7+). Each sample yielded roughly 17,000 to 110,000 sorted naive CD8+ T cells. Preassembled standardized sampling kits were used to collect mixed venous-arterial cord blood. Cord blood was held at room temperature and processed no more than 4 hours after collection. Ficoll-Paque density gradient centrifugation of diluted blood was used to isolate mononuclear cells. Before sorting, mononuclear cells were cryopreserved in roughly 10% DMSO plus 90% FBS and kept long term at -150 degrees C. Annexin V and antibodies against CD3, CD8, CCR7 and CD45RA were used to stain the thawed cells. The DNeasy Blood and Tissue Kit was used to extract genomic DNA from snap-frozen pellets of sorted cells.

The TCR originated in a boy who was born preterm. The chain couples TRBV14 to TRBJ2-1, with 7 central nucleotides matching TRBD2. The source material was naive CD8+ T cells from cord blood. The DNA reads TGTGCCAGCAGCCGGACTAGCTACAATGAGCAGTTCTTC. Its protein reads: CASSRTSYNEQFF.